This TCR beta chain was found in a study of T-cell reconstitution after alpha-beta-depleted transplantation in children. Study results and caveats: One year post-transplant, T-cell counts and diversity were largely derived from T cells produced anew.

V lost 6 bases and J lost 6, with 21 bases in between. Per the germline V gene, CDR1 is DFQATT and CDR2 is SNEGSKA (reference sequence). The CDR3 extends over 14 amino acids. Concerning this clonotype itself: Its matching antigen is unknown.

Unique molecular identifiers were incorporated into the prepared TCRbeta library. TCRdb analysed the PCR reads with MiXCR anew, one entry per CDR3 protein. The sample carries 200,000 to 300,000 distinct CDR3 sequences, roughly a quarter recorded once. This receptor was obtained from a female patient under 10 years old who had a stem cell transplant for congenital amegakaryocytic thrombocytopenia, so the T cells may come from the graft donor. The source was PBMCs, mostly from graft donor cells, collected 360 days after TCRalphabeta/CD19-depleted stem cell transplant. The V call is TRBV20-1, the J call TRBJ2-7; D is possibly TRBD1 (5 bases). CDR3: CSASKGSGWSEQYF. CDR3 sequence (DNA): TGCAGTGCCTCCAAGGGGTCCGGTTGGAGCGAGCAGTACTTC.